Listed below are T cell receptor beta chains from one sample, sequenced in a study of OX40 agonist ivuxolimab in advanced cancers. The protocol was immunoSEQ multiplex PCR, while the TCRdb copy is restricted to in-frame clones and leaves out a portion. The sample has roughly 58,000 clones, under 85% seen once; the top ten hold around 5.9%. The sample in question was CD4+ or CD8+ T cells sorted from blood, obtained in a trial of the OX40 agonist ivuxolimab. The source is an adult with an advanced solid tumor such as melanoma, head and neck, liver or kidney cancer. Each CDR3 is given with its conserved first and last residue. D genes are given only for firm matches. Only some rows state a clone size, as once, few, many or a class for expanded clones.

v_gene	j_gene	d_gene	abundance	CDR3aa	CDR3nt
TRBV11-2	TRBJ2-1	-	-	CASGAPWGAYEQFF	TGTGCCAGCGGGGCTCCCTGGGGGGCCTATGAGCAGTTCTTC
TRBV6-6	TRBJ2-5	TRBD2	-	CASGAHTSGQETQYF	TGTGCCAGCGGAGCCCATACTAGCGGCCAAGAGACCCAGTACTTC
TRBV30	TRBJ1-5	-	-	CAWSVMGAQPQHF	TGTGCCTGGAGTGTAATGGGGGCTCAGCCCCAGCATTTT
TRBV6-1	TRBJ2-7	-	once	CASSELRRPPYEQYF	TGTGCCAGCAGTGAACTTCGACGCCCGCCCTACGAGCAGTACTTC
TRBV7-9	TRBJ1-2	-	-	CASSSGLSYGYTF	TGTGCCAGCAGTTCAGGGTTATCGTACGGCTACACCTTC
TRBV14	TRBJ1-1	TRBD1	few	CASSSQLQGATEAFF	TGTGCCAGCAGCTCGCAACTACAGGGGGCGACTGAAGCTTTCTTT
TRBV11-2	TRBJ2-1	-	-	CASSFMRNEQFF	TGTGCCAGCAGCTTCATGCGGAATGAGCAGTTCTTC
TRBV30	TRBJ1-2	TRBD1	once	CAWNRDRPYGYTF	TGTGCCTGGAATCGGGACAGGCCCTATGGCTACACCTTC
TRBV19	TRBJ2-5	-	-	CASSIRDGTQYF	TGTGCCAGTAGTATAAGGGACGGGACCCAGTACTTC
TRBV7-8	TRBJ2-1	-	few	CASSFANEQFF	TGTGCCAGCAGCTTCGCCAATGAGCAGTTCTTC
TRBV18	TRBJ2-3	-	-	CASSPLISTDTQYF	TGTGCCAGCTCACCACTTATAAGCACAGATACGCAGTATTTT
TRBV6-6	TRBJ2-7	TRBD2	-	CASAGRDYEQYF	TGTGCCAGCGCGGGGAGGGACTACGAGCAGTACTTC
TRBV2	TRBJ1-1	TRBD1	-	CASSRDRNTEAFF	TGTGCCAGCAGCCGGGACAGGAACACTGAAGCTTTCTTT
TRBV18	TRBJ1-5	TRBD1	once	CASSLTGQGRTSNQPQHF	TGTGCCAGCTCACTGACGGGACAGGGAAGAACTAGCAATCAGCCCCAGCATTTT
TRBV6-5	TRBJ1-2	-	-	CASNRQVIGIYGYTF	TGTGCCAGCAATCGACAGGTTATAGGAATCTATGGCTACACCTTC
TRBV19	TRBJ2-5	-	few	CASSIDRGPGGQETQYF	TGTGCCAGTAGTATAGATCGGGGACCTGGGGGGCAAGAGACCCAGTACTTC
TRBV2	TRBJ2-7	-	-	CASRLDTGSYEQYF	TGTGCCAGCAGGTTGGACACCGGCTCCTACGAGCAGTACTTC
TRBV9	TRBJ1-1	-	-	CASSVDRLNTEAFF	TGTGCCAGCAGCGTAGACAGATTGAACACTGAAGCTTTCTTT